Sequencing of this T cell receptor (beta chain) was carried out in a study of T cells in Graves' hyperthyroidism and ophthalmopathy. General study points: Ophthalmopathy was identified by the model a median roughly 6.5 months ahead of onset.

CDR1 and CDR2 (germline): MGHRA, YSYEKL. V lost 0 bases to trimming and J lost 0 bases, with 12 bases between them. The CDR3 runs to 17 residues. Thyroid ultrasound and orbital computed tomography, with clinical symptoms and serum thyroxine and TRAb, informed diagnoses. It was 8.5 to 10 ml of fresh peripheral blood that supplied the PBMCs. This clonotype was observed at least ten times. No antigen is known for it. Using RNA transcripts as the source, TCR beta CDR3 regions were amplified. During a first-round RT-PCR of the TCR CDR3, the HTBI primer set was used. TCRdb re-derived calls from the multiplex PCR reads in MiXCR, one entry per CDR3 protein. The sample carries hundreds of thousands of distinct CDR3 sequences, around 15% recorded once.

The sequence derives from a woman aged 18-30 years with Graves' ophthalmopathy. The specimen sequenced was blood. This rearrangement joins TRBV4-1 to TRBJ2-1; D is unclear. CDR3 in amino acids: CASSQDLTVSSYNEQFF. The CDR3, as DNA: TGCGCCAGCAGCCAAGACCTGACTGTGAGCTCCTACAATGAGCAGTTCTTC.